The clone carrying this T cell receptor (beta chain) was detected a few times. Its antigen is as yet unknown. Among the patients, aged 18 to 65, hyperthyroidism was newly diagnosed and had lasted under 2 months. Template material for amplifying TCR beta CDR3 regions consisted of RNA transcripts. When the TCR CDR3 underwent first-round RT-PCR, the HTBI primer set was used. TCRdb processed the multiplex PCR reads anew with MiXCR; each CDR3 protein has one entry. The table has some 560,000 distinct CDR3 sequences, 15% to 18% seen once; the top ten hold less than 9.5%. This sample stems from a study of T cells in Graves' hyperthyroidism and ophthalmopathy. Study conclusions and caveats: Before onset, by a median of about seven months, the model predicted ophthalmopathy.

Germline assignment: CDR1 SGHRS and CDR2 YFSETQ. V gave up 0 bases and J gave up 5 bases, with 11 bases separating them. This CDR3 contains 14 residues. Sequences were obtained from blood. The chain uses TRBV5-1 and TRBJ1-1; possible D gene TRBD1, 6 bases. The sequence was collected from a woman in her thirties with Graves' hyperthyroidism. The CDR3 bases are TGCGCCAGCAGCTTGGGGGGGGCCCGAACTGAAGCTTTCTTT. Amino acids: CASSLGGARTEAFF. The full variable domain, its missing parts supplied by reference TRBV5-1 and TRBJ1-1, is KAGVTQTPRYLIKTRGQQVTLSCSPISGHRSVSWYQQTPGQGLQFLFEYFSETQRNKGNFPGRFSGRQFSNSRSEMNVSTLELGDSALYLCASSLGGARTEAFFGQGTRLTVV.